Listed below are T cell receptor beta chains from one sample, sequenced in a study of CXCR3-negative and CXCR3-positive naive CD8 T cells. For each CDR3 protein, TCRdb gives one entry from its re-call of the 5' RACE reads, without DNA. The listing contains about 81,000 distinct CDR3 sequences. Sequencing was carried out using naive CXCR3- CD8+ T cells from blood. The receptors shown here come from a human donor in good health. Some clones in this sample may be carry-over from other donors' samples. Each CDR3 is given with its conserved first and last residue. Not every row has a clone size; where given, it reads once, few, many or a size class.

V gene	J gene	clone size	CDR3 protein
TRBV19	TRBJ2-1	.	CASSIGAGGPGDEQFF
TRBV13	TRBJ2-5	.	CASSFRASGQETQYF
TRBV6-4	TRBJ2-2	.	CASSDDPNTNTGELFF
TRBV29-1	TRBJ2-7	medium-sized	CSVGHGDTYEQYF
TRBV29-1	TRBJ2-1	.	CSVEDGSTSYNEQFF
TRBV29-1	TRBJ1-2	.	CSVEAVYGYTF
TRBV7-9	TRBJ2-7	.	CASSLFGTESYEQYF
TRBV12-3/TRBV12-4	TRBJ2-5	.	CASSLGQLETQYF
TRBV23-1	TRBJ2-2	.	CASRGDHHTGELFF
TRBV6-5	TRBJ2-1	.	CASSFQSPGTGDEQFF
TRBV3-1	TRBJ2-7	.	CASSHPGTGAYEQYF
TRBV28	TRBJ2-5	.	CASRPSPRLLEETQYF
TRBV29-1	TRBJ2-2	.	CSVAPLGLAAGELFF
TRBV4-3	TRBJ2-1	.	CASSQDRLAGGFYNEQFF
TRBV15	TRBJ2-3	.	CATSRAHQDTQYF
TRBV15	TRBJ2-3	.	CATSRGDGDGTDTQYF
TRBV6-5	TRBJ1-6	.	CASSYSAPNSPLHF
TRBV28	TRBJ2-2	.	CASSPRTGRGGELFF
TRBV25-1	TRBJ1-1	.	CASSGTGVGTEAFF
TRBV29-1	TRBJ2-2	.	CSVSRANTGELFF
TRBV4-2	TRBJ2-7	.	CASSQERFYEQYF
TRBV7-2	TRBJ1-2	.	CASSWTVGDHGYTF
TRBV7-2	TRBJ1-2	.	CASSLGGSYGYTF
TRBV29-1	TRBJ1-5	.	CSVEVVGQPQHF
TRBV7-6	TRBJ2-1	.	CASSRQSYNEQFF
TRBV27	TRBJ2-1	.	CASSFSGTGGERVVYNEQFF
TRBV28	TRBJ2-1	.	CASSFGERGGVEQFF
TRBV7-2	TRBJ2-2	.	CASSFTYLGQGTGELFF
TRBV29-1	TRBJ2-2	.	CSVQTGGVDTGELFF
TRBV5-1	TRBJ1-1	.	CASSLEVTGITEAFF
TRBV13	TRBJ2-1	.	CASSVREFEYNEQFF
TRBV9	TRBJ1-2	.	CASTLEGSPKFNYGYTF
TRBV7-9	TRBJ2-7	.	CASSLEVLYEQYF
TRBV5-1	TRBJ2-1	.	CASSHYSGGAGNEQFF
TRBV11-2	TRBJ1-1	.	CASSLQGAQEAFF
TRBV7-6	TRBJ2-5	.	CASSLATEGDDYPWGLRTQYF
TRBV25-1	TRBJ2-7	.	CASSEGVGSEQYF
TRBV28	TRBJ2-7	.	CASSGKTGLKGYEQYF
TRBV24-1	TRBJ2-7	.	CATSESGPSYEQYF
TRBV28	TRBJ2-7	.	CASSLWGGQGSYEQYF
TRBV2	TRBJ2-2	.	CASSEAGDSGELFF
TRBV7-2	TRBJ2-7	.	CASKGYSYEQYF
TRBV25-1	TRBJ2-1	.	CASNLNWNEQFF
TRBV5-1	TRBJ2-1	.	CASSFGQGASNEQFF
TRBV7-9	TRBJ2-4	.	CASSLQQGTQNIQYF
TRBV7-9	TRBJ2-7	.	CASSPWLGSYEQYF
TRBV9	TRBJ2-7	.	CASSVGGLDYEQYF
TRBV12-3/TRBV12-4	TRBJ2-3	.	CASSSGKADTQYF
TRBV12-3/TRBV12-4	TRBJ1-2	.	CASSFELGVGYGYTF
TRBV29-1	TRBJ2-7	.	CSVGLEAGFYEQYF
TRBV29-1	TRBJ2-7	.	CSVVQPPYEQYF
TRBV12-3/TRBV12-4	TRBJ1-5	.	CASSSTGRDEPQHF
TRBV5-5	TRBJ2-7	.	CASSFTGDEQYF